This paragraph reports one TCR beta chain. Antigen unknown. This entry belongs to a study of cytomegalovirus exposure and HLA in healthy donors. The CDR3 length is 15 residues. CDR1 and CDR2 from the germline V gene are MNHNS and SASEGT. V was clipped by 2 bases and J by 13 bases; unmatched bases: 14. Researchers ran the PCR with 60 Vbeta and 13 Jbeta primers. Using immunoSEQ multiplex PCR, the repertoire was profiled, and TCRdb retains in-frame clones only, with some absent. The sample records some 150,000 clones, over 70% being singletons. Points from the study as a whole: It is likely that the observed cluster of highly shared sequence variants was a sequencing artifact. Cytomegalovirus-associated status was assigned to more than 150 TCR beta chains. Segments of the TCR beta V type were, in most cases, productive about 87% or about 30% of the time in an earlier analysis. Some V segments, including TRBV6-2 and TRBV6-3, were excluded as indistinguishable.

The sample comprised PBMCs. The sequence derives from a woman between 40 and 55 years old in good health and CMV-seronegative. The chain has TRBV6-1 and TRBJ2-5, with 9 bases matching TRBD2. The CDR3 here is CASSEPSGTSPRRYF. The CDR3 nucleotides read TGTGCCAGCAGTGAACCCTCCGGGACTAGCCCCCGTCGGTACTTC.